The 16 T cell receptor beta chains listed next were all sequenced from one sample in a study of OX40 agonist ivuxolimab in advanced cancers. Here immunoSEQ multiplex PCR was the method, and the copy in TCRdb shows in-frame clones only, minus some. The table records tens of thousands of clones, around 85% of them present only once. Sequenced here: CD4+ or CD8+ T cells sorted from blood, sampled in a trial of the OX40 agonist ivuxolimab. These receptors originate from an adult with an advanced solid tumor such as melanoma, head and neck, liver or kidney cancer.

This chain connects TRBV6-1 to TRBJ2-7, with D unresolved. This CDR3 comprises 11 residues. Trimming took 6 bases from V and 2 from J, leaving 5 bases between them. Germline values: CDR1 MNHNS, CDR2 SASEGT. The CDR3 protein is CASRGAYEQYF. In DNA form, the CDR3 reads TGTGCCAGCAGGGGCGCCTACGAGCAGTACTTC.

CDR3 amino acids: CASSEPSGGTAFGGYTF. The CDR3 DNA is TGCGCCAGCAGTGAGCCCTCCGGGGGGACCGCCTTTGGTGGCTACACCTTC. The chain combines TRBV10-2 with TRBJ1-2; TRBD1 is a possible D gene (5 bases). Between the trimmed V and J ends, which lost 2 bases and 7 bases, there was a span of 23 bases. The CDR3 has 17 residues. Germline CDR1 and CDR2: WSHSY and SAAADI.

V gene TRBV4-2 combines with J gene TRBJ2-7, with D possibly matching TRBD1 (5 bases). CDR1 is LGHNA and CDR2 is YNFKEQ in the germline V gene. This CDR3 is built from 15 residues. Trimming took 0 bases from V and 4 from J, leaving 13 bases between them. CDR3 sequence (DNA): TGTGCCAGCAGCCAAGATTTCCCAGGGCTATACGAGCAGTACTTC. It specifies CASSQDFPGLYEQYF.

A few counts support this clone. The chain is built from TRBV27 and TRBJ1-6; weak D call: TRBD1 (5 bases). Trimming left V 7 bases short and J 7 bases short, with 11 bases between. The CDR3 length is 13 residues. Germline V gene data show CDR1 as MNHEY and CDR2 as SMNVEV (reference sequence). The CDR3 is CASTADTNSPLHF. CDR3 sequence (DNA): TGTGCCAGCACCGCGGACACAAATTCACCCCTCCACTTT.

The chain recombines TRBV4-1 with TRBJ2-3, with D perhaps TRBD2 (5 bases). Germline CDR1 MGHRA, CDR2 YSYEKL. V was trimmed by 1 base and J by 4 bases, leaving 9 bases between them. CDR3 size: 14 residues. CDR3 protein: CASSQVSRADTQYF. The CDR3 DNA is TGCGCCAGCAGCCAAGTCTCGAGGGCAGATACGCAGTATTTT.

The rearrangement joins TRBV11-2 to TRBJ1-2; D uncertain. The germline gives CDR1 SGHAT, CDR2 FQNNGV. The CDR3 loop spans 15 amino acids. V dropped 0 bases and J dropped 6 bases, with 14 bases sitting between them. CDR3 in DNA: TGTGCCAGCAGCTTAGATAATCGTGCAGCGGATGGCTACACCTTC. This codes for CASSLDNRAADGYTF.

The chain uses TRBV27 and TRBJ2-2, with D perhaps matching TRBD2 (6 bases). The germline V gene encodes CDR1 MNHEY and CDR2 SMNVEV (reference sequence). V lost 4 bases and J lost 2, with 23 bases in between. This CDR3 has 19 residues. The CDR3 DNA reads TGTGCCAGCAGTTCCCCAGGAGGGAAACATTCCGGAAACACCGGGGAGCTGTTTTTT. Protein sequence: CASSSPGGKHSGNTGELFF.

This sequence joins TRBV6-1 and TRBJ1-5, with 8 bases fitting TRBD1. The CDR3 is made up of 15 amino acids. The germline V gene has CDR1 MNHNS and CDR2 SASEGT. V lost 1 base to trimming and J lost 5 bases; unmatched junction nucleotides: 4. The CDR3 DNA is TGTGCCAGCAGTGAAGTTACAGGGGGGTATCAGCCCCAGCATTTT. It specifies CASSEVTGGYQPQHF.

This clone has just one count. V usage is TRBV7-6 and J usage is TRBJ1-4; 8 nucleotides align to TRBD1. The CDR3 is 15 residues long. CDR1 SGHVS and CDR2 FNYEAQ come from the germline V gene. The V segment lost 1 base and the J segment 8 bases; nucleotides outside the gene matches: 6. The CDR3 nucleotides read TGTGCCAGCAGCTTAGGGACAGGGTTTGACGAAAAACTGTTTTTT. It translates to CASSLGTGFDEKLFF.

The chain couples TRBV11-2 to TRBJ2-5; 16 bases match TRBD2. CDR3 length: 19 amino acids. Per the germline V gene, CDR1 is SGHAT and CDR2 is FQNNGV. Unmatched junction bases numbered 11, after V lost 3 bases and J lost 4 bases. The CDR3 nucleotides read TGTGCCAGCAGCTTTACACCCGGGACTAGCGGGGGGGCAGCAGAGACCCAGTACTTC. This sequence encodes CASSFTPGTSGGAAETQYF. Variable domain in full (rest from reference TRBV11-2 and TRBJ2-5): EAGVAQSPRYKIIEKRQSVAFWCNPISGHATLYWYQQILGQGPKLLIQFQNNGVVDDSQLPKDRFSAERLKGVDSTLKIQPAKLEDSAVYLCASSFTPGTSGGAAETQYFGPGTRLLVL.

The chain uses TRBV5-1 and TRBJ2-7; perhaps D is TRBD1 or TRBD2 (5 bases each). Germline V gives CDR1 SGHRS, CDR2 YFSETQ. The V gene lost 5 bases and the J gene lost 0 bases, with 15 bases spanning the gap. The CDR3 consists of 15 residues. The CDR3 region has the DNA TGCGCCAGCAGTCACCTCCGGGACGTCTCCTACGAGCAGTACTTC. Translation gives CASSHLRDVSYEQYF.

The chain employs TRBV7-9 and TRBJ2-1; 9 nucleotides align to TRBD1. The germline CDR1 and CDR2 sequences are SEHNR and FQNEAQ (reference sequence). The CDR3 is 15 amino acids. V gave up 4 bases and J gave up 9 bases; unmatched junction bases: 10. CDR3 coding DNA: TGTGCCAGCAGCTCCCGGGACAGGGATGTAGGTGAGCAGTTCTTC. Translated: CASSSRDRDVGEQFF.

The genes are TRBV2 and TRBJ1-2; no definite D call. CDR1 and CDR2 (germline): SNHLY, FYNNEI. Trimming left V 7 bases short and J 4 bases short, with 7 bases between. The CDR3 has 11 amino acids. DNA for the CDR3: TGTGCCAGCAAGACAAGCTATGGCTACACCTTC. It codes for CASKTSYGYTF.

V and J are TRBV2 and TRBJ1-1; TRBD1 might be the D (5 bases). Trimming removed 8 bases at V and 0 bases at J, with 19 bases between. The CDR3 runs 16 residues. CDR1 and CDR2 (germline): SNHLY, FYNNEI. CDR3 in DNA: TGTGCCAGCTACGAGGGGTGGGACGGGCTGAACACTGAAGCTTTCTTT. Translated, it gives CASYEGWDGLNTEAFF.

V is TRBV6-5 and J is TRBJ2-3; unclear D gene. Germline V gives CDR1 MNHEY, CDR2 SVGAGI. The CDR3 totals 14 residues. The V end lost 0 bases, the J end lost 4 bases, and 8 bases lay between the germline ends. Here the CDR3 DNA reads TGTGCCAGCAGTTACTCATTTGCCTCAGATACGCAGTATTTT. Its translation: CASSYSFASDTQYF.

This clone has just one count. The genes are TRBV27 and TRBJ2-3; TRBD1 matches 9 bases. Germline V CDR1 and CDR2: MNHEY, SMNVEV (reference sequence). The ends lost 4 bases at V and 7 bases at J; junction bases unmatched: 9. This CDR3 contains 15 residues. The CDR3 bases are TGTGCCAGCAGTTCCCCGGGACAGGGATGGAATACGCAGTATTTT. Amino acid sequence: CASSSPGQGWNTQYF.